The entry that follows covers one T cell receptor (beta chain) sequence. Its cognate antigen is unknown. Survey level was the resolution at which the v3.0 immunoSEQ assay ran. Repertoires were generated with immunoSEQ multiplex PCR, while TCRdb's copy carries only in-frame clones and drops some. The repertoire holds about 12,000 clones, with around 90% as singletons. The data were obtained in a study of long-term antiretroviral therapy in people with HIV. General study findings and limits: Compared with controls, HIV repertoires showed narrower CDR3 length ranges.

Trimming removed 1 base at V and 6 bases at J, with 15 bases between. Germline V gene sequence: CDR1 MGHRA, CDR2 YSYEKL. CDR3 length: 15 amino acids. This TCR was sampled from a woman aged 40 to 55 with HIV. The input for sequencing was unsorted PBMCs, taken 2.1 years after starting antiretroviral therapy. This chain uses TRBV4-1 with TRBJ1-2; maybe TRBD1 (6 bases). This CDR3 is CASSQALRGANGYTF. In DNA, the CDR3 is TGCGCCAGCAGCCAAGCCTTAAGGGGGGCCAATGGCTACACCTTC.